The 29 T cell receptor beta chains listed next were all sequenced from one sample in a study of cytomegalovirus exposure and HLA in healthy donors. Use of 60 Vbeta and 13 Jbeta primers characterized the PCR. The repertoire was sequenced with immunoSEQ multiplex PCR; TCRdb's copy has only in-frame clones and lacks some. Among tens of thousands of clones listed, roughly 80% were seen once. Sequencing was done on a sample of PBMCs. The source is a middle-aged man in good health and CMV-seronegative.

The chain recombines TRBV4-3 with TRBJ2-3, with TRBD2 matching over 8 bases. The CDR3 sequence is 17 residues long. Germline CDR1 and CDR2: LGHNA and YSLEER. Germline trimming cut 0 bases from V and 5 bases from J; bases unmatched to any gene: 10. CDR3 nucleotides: TGCGCCAGCAGCCAAGATCCGGGGGGGGCCGGGAAAGATACGCAGTATTTT. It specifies CASSQDPGGAGKDTQYF.

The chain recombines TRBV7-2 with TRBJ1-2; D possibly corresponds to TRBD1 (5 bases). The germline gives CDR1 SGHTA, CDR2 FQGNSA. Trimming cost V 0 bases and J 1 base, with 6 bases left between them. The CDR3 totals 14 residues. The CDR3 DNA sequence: TGTGCCAGCAGCTTAGCGGGGGGTAACTATGGCTACACCTTC. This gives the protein CASSLAGGNYGYTF.

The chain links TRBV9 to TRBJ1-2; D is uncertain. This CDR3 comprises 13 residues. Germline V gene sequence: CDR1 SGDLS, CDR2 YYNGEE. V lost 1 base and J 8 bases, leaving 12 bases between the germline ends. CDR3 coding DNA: TGTGCCAGCAGCGTATCGGGTTTTGAGGGCTACACCTTC. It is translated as CASSVSGFEGYTF. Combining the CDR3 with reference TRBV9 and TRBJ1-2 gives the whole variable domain DSGVTQTPKHLITATGQRVTLRCSPRSGDLSVYWYQQSLDQGLQFLIQYYNGEERAKGNILERFSAQQFPDLHSELNLSSLELGDSALYFCASSVSGFEGYTFGSGTRLTVV.

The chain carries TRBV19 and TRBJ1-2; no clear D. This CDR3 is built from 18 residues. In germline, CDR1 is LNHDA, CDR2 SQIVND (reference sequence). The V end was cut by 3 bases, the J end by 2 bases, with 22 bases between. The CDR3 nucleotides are TGTGCCAGTAGTATTCGGTCCTTAACAGACACCCTAAACTATGGCTACACCTTC. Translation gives CASSIRSLTDTLNYGYTF.

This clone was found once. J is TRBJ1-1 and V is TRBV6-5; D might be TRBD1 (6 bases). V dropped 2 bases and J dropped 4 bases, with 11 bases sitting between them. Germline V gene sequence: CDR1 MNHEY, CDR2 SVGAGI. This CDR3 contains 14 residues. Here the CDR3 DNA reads TGTGCCAGCAGTTACCCCGGACAGCTCACTGAAGCTTTCTTT. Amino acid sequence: CASSYPGQLTEAFF.

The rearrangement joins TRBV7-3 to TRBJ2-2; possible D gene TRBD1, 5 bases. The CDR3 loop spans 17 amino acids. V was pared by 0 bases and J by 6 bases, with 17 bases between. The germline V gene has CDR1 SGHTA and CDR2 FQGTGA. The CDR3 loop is CASSLTSQGGRSGELFF. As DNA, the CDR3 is TGTGCCAGCAGCTTAACGTCCCAGGGCGGTAGGTCCGGGGAGCTGTTTTTT.

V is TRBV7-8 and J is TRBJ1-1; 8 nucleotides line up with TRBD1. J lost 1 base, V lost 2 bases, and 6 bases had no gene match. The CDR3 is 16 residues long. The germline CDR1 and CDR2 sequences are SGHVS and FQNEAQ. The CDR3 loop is CASSLYQGAQNTEAFF. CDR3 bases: TGTGCCAGCAGCTTATATCAGGGGGCCCAGAACACTGAAGCTTTCTTT.

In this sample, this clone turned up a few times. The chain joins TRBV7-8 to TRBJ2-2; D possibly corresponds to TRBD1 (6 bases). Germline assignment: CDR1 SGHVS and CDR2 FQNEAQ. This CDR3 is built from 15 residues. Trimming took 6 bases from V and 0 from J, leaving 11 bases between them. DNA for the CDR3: TGTGCCAGCAGTTCTGGACAGTCGAACACCGGGGAGCTGTTTTTT. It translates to CASSSGQSNTGELFF.

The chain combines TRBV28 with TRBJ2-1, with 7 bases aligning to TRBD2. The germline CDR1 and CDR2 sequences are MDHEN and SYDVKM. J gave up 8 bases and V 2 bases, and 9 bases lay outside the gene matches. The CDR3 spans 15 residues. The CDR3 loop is CASSLGLAGEHEQFF. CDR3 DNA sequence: TGTGCCAGCAGTTTAGGACTCGCGGGGGAACATGAGCAGTTCTTC.

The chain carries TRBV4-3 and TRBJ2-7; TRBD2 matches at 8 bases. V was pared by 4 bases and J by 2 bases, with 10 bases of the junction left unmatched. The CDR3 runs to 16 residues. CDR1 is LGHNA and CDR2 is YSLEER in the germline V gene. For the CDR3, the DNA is TGCGCCAGCAGCCGGCGGGGGGCGGGAGGACCCTACGAGCAGTACTTC. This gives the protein CASSRRGAGGPYEQYF.

As DNA, the CDR3 is TGTGCCAGCAGGACTAGAGGGGGACAGGGTCCAGATACGCAGTATTTT. It specifies CASRTRGGQGPDTQYF. The rearrangement uses TRBV5-4 and TRBJ2-3; 9 nucleotides match TRBD1. The CDR3 length is 16 residues. Unmatched junction bases numbered 11, after V lost 5 bases and J lost 4 bases. CDR1 and CDR2 (germline): SGHNT, YYREEE (reference sequence).

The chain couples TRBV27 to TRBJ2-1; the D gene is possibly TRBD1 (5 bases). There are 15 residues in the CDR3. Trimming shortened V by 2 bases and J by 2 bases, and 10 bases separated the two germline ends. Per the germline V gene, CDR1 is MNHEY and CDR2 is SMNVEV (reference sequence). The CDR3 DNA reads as TGTGCCAGCAGTTTAGGTAGGGGTCCCTACAATGAGCAGTTCTTC. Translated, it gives CASSLGRGPYNEQFF.

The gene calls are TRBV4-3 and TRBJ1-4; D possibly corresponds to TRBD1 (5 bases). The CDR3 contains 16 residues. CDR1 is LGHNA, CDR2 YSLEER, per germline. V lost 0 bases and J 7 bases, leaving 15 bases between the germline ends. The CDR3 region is CASSQDLGARGEKLFF. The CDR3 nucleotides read TGCGCCAGCAGCCAAGATCTAGGGGCCAGAGGTGAAAAACTGTTTTTT.

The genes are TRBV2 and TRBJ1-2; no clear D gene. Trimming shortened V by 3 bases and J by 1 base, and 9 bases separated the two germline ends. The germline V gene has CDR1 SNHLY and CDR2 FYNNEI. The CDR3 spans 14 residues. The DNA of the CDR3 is TGTGCCAGCAGTGAGGAGGGTATTAACTATGGCTACACCTTC. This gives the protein CASSEEGINYGYTF.

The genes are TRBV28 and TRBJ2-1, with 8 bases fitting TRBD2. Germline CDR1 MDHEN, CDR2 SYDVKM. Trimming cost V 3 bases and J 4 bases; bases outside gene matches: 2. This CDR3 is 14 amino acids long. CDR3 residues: CASSLAGGYNEQFF. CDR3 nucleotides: TGTGCCAGCAGTTTGGCGGGAGGATACAATGAGCAGTTCTTC. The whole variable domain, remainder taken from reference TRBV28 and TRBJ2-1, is DVKVTQSSRYLVKRTGEKVFLECVQDMDHENMFWYRQDPGLGLRLIYFSYDVKMKEKGDIPEGYSVSREKKERFSLILESASTNQTSMYLCASSLAGGYNEQFFGPGTRLTVL.

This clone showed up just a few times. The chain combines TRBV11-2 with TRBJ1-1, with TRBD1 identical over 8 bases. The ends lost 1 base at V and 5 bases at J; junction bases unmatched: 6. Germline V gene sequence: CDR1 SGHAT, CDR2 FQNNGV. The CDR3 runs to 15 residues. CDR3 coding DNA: TGTGCCAGCAGCTTAGCGACAGGGGAGGGAACTGAAGCTTTCTTT. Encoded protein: CASSLATGEGTEAFF.

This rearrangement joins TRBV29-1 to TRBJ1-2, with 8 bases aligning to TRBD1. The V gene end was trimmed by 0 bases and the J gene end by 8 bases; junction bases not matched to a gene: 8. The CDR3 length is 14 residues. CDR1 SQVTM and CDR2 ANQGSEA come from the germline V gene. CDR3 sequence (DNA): TGCAGCGTTGAAGATCTATGGACAGGGACGGGCTACACCTTC. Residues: CSVEDLWTGTGYTF.

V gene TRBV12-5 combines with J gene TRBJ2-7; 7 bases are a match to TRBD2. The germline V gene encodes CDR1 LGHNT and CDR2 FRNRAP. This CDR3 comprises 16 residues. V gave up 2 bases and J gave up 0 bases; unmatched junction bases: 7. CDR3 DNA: TGTGCTAGTGGTTTGCCTGGACTAGTCCTCTCCTACGAGCAGTACTTC. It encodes CASGLPGLVLSYEQYF.

CDR3 in DNA: TGTGCCAGCAGTTACCGGATAGCGGGGGACACCGGGGAGCTGTTTTTT. Protein: CASSYRIAGDTGELFF. The genes are TRBV6-5 and TRBJ2-2; 9 bases align to TRBD2. The V gene's germline CDR1 is MNHEY and CDR2 SVGAGI. This CDR3 has 16 amino acids. V lost 2 bases and J lost 3; bases outside the gene matches: 4.

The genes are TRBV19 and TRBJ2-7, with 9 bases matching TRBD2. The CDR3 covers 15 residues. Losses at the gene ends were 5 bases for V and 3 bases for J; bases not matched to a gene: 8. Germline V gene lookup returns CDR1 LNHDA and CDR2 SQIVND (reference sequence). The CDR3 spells CASSPPLAGFYEQYF. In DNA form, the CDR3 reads TGTGCCAGTAGTCCCCCGCTAGCGGGGTTCTACGAGCAGTACTTC. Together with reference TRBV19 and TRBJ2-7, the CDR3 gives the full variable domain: DGGITQSPKYLFRKEGQNVTLSCEQNLNHDAMYWYRQDPGQGLRLIYYSQIVNDFQKGDIAEGYSVSREKKESFPLTVTSAQKNPTAFYLCASSPPLAGFYEQYFGPGTRLTVT.

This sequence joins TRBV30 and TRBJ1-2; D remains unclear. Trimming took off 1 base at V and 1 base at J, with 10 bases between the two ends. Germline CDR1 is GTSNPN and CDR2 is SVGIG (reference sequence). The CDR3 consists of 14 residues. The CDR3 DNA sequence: TGTGCCTGGAGTGCCCCCGGGATTAACTATGGCTACACCTTC. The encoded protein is CAWSAPGINYGYTF.

The CDR3 DNA sequence: TGTGCCAGCAGCTTGAGCCAGGGGCTACAAGAGACCCAGTACTTC. This gives the protein CASSLSQGLQETQYF. The chain is built from TRBV7-9 and TRBJ2-5, with a weak D call TRBD1 (6 bases). CDR3 length equals 15 residues. The V gene lost 3 bases and the J gene lost 2 bases, with 13 bases spanning the gap. Germline loops: CDR1 SEHNR, CDR2 FQNEAQ (reference sequence).

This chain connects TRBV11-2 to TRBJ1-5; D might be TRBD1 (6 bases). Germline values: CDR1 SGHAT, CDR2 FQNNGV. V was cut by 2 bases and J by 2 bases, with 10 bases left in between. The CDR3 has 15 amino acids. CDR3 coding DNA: TGTGCCAGCAGCTTATCGCCAGGGGGCAATCAGCCCCAGCATTTT. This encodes CASSLSPGGNQPQHF.

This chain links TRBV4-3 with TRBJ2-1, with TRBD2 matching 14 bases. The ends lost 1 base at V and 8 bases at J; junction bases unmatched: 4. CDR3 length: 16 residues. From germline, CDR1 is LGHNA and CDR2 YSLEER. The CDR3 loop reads CASSQGLAGGEDEQFF. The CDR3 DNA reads TGCGCCAGCAGCCAAGGACTAGCGGGGGGGGAGGATGAGCAGTTCTTC.

CDR3 nucleotides: TGTGCCAGCAGCCTACCGGGGACTAGCGGGGGGGGAGAGTACTTC. Translating gives CASSLPGTSGGGEYF. The rearrangement links TRBV6-5 to TRBJ2-7; the match to TRBD2 covers 16 bases. This CDR3 has 15 residues. V gave up 6 bases and J gave up 11 bases; unmatched junction bases: 10. CDR1 and CDR2 (germline): MNHEY, SVGAGI.

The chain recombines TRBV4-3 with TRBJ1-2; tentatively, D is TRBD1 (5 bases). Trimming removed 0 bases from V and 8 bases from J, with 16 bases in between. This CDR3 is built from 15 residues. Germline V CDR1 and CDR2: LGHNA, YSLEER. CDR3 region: CASSQDAAGRAGYTF. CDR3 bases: TGCGCCAGCAGCCAAGATGCCGCGGGGCGGGCCGGCTACACCTTC.

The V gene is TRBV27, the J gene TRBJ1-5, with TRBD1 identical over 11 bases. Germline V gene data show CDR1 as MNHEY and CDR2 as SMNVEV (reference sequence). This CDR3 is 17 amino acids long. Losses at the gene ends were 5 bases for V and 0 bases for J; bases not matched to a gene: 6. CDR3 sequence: CASSIGTGGGSNQPQHF. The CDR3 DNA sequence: TGTGCCAGCAGTATCGGGACAGGGGGTGGTAGCAATCAGCCCCAGCATTTT.

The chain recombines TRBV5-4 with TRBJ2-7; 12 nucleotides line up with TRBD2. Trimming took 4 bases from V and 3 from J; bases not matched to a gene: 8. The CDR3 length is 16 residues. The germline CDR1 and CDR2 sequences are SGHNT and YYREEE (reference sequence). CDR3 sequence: CASSRKTSGSLYEQYF. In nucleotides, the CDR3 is TGTGCCAGCAGCCGAAAGACTAGCGGGAGTCTCTACGAGCAGTACTTC.

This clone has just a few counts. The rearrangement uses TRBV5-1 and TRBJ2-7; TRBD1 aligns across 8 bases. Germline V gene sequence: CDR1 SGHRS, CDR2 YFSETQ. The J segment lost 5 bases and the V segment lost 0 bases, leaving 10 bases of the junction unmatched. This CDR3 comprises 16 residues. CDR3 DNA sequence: TGCGCCAGCAGCTTGGCCTACAGGACAGGGCCCCACGAGCAGTACTTC. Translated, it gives CASSLAYRTGPHEQYF.